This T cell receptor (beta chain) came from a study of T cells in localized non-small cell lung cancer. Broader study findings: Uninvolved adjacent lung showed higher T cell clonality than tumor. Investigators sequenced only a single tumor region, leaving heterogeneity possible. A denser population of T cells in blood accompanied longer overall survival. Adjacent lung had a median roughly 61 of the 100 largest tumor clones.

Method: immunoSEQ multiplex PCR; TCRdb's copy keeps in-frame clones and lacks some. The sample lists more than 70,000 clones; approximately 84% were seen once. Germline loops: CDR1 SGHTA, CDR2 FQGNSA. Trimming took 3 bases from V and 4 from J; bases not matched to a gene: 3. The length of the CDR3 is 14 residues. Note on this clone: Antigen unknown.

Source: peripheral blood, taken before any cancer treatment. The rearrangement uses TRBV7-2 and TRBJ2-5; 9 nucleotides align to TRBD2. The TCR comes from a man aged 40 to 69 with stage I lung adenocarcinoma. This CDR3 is CASSFGGGAETQYF. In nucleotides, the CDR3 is TGTGCCAGCAGCTTCGGCGGGGGGGCAGAGACCCAGTACTTC.